The 15 T cell receptor beta chains in this list originate from one sample, sequenced in a study of memory B cells and T cells in multiple sclerosis. Here immunoSEQ multiplex PCR was the method, and the copy in TCRdb shows in-frame clones only, minus some. The sample contains 11,000 to 15,000 clones, 69% of which appear only once. The sequenced material came from memory (CD45RO+) CD4+ T cells from blood. The receptors originated from a human donor with multiple sclerosis.

The V gene is TRBV6-6, the J gene TRBJ2-2; D is ambiguous. This CDR3 is built from 15 residues. Germline loops: CDR1 MNHNY, CDR2 SVGAGI (reference sequence). V shed 0 bases and J shed 7 bases, with 12 bases lying between them. The CDR3 DNA follows: TGTGCCAGCAGTTACTCTCTTAGTCCTGGCGGGGAGCTGTTTTTT. Translating it yields CASSYSLSPGGELFF.

The gene calls are TRBV4-2 and TRBJ2-7; the match to TRBD2 covers 14 bases. CDR1 and CDR2 (germline): LGHNA, YNFKEQ. Germline trimming cut 4 bases from V and 7 bases from J; bases unmatched to any gene: 12. CDR3 length: 17 residues. For the CDR3, the DNA is TGTGCCAGCAGCCCGGGACTAGCGGGGGCCCGTTGGGGGGAGCAGTACTTC. Protein: CASSPGLAGARWGEQYF.

V gene TRBV5-6 combines with J gene TRBJ2-7; 7 bases fit TRBD1. The CDR3 extends over 19 amino acids. From germline, CDR1 is SGHDT and CDR2 YYEEEE. Germline trimming cut 0 bases from V and 9 bases from J; bases unmatched to any gene: 24. The CDR3 here is CASSLGPYIDREYFDWQYF. DNA of the CDR3: TGTGCCAGCAGCTTGGGTCCCTATATCGACAGGGAATATTTCGATTGGCAGTACTTC.

This clone was seen a few times. The chain combines TRBV6-1 with TRBJ2-7, with 7 bases aligning to TRBD1. The trim removed 6 bases at V and 1 base at J, leaving 3 bases unmatched. CDR3 length equals 13 residues. Per the germline V gene, CDR1 is MNHNS and CDR2 is SASEGT. CDR3 sequence: CASRRQGSYEQYF. CDR3 nucleotides: TGTGCCAGCAGAAGACAGGGTTCCTACGAGCAGTACTTC.

The chain carries TRBV29-1 and TRBJ2-5, with 8 bases matching TRBD2. CDR3 size: 13 residues. Germline V gene lookup returns CDR1 SQVTM and CDR2 ANQGSEA. Trimming took 7 bases from V and 7 from J; bases not matched to a gene: 11. The CDR3 spells CSAHDGGVGTQYF. The CDR3, as DNA: TGCAGCGCCCATGACGGGGGGGTAGGGACCCAGTACTTC.

The V call is TRBV5-1, the J call TRBJ1-6; perhaps TRBD1 as D (6 bases). This CDR3 comprises 13 residues. V lost 3 bases to trimming and J lost 10 bases, with 11 bases between them. The germline V gene encodes CDR1 SGHRS and CDR2 YFSETQ. Written as DNA, the CDR3 is TGCGCCAGCAGCTCCAGGGACACATCACCCCTCCACTTT. It translates to CASSSRDTSPLHF.

This chain connects TRBV13 to TRBJ2-1; the D gene is possibly TRBD2 (6 bases). Germline lookup yields CDR1 PRHDT and CDR2 FYEKMQ (reference sequence). The CDR3 runs 16 residues. Trimming pared 0 bases from V and 5 bases from J, leaving 14 bases between. The CDR3 coding sequence is TGTGCCAGCAGCTTAGGCGGTAGCGGACGACACAATGAGCAGTTCTTC. Its protein product is CASSLGGSGRHNEQFF.

This clone has just a few counts. The rearrangement uses TRBV5-6 and TRBJ1-1, with a weak D call TRBD1 (6 bases). V was clipped by 0 bases and J by 7 bases, with 19 bases between them. The CDR3 is made up of 16 amino acids. CDR1 and CDR2 (germline): SGHDT, YYEEEE. CDR3 sequence: CASSLGPTGQGVEAFF. The CDR3 DNA reads TGTGCCAGCAGCTTGGGACCGACAGGCCAAGGGGTTGAAGCTTTCTTT.

The chain carries TRBV6-6 and TRBJ1-1, with TRBD1 matching 9 bases. The germline V gene encodes CDR1 MNHNY and CDR2 SVGAGI (reference sequence). The V and J ends lost 2 bases and 2 bases, in that order; junction bases with no gene match: 3. This CDR3 contains 15 residues. In DNA, the CDR3 is TGTGCCAGCAGTTACCCGGGACAGGGTAACACTGAAGCTTTCTTT. Translating it yields CASSYPGQGNTEAFF.

The chain has TRBV18 and TRBJ2-7, with TRBD1 matching 7 bases. CDR1 is KGHSH and CDR2 is LQKENI in the germline V gene. This CDR3 is built from 15 residues. V gave up 2 bases and J gave up 4 bases; unmatched junction bases: 8. As DNA, the CDR3 is TGTGCCAGCTCACCAGGCCAGGGACAGACGTACGAGCAGTACTTC. Amino acid sequence: CASSPGQGQTYEQYF.

The chain couples TRBV10-2 to TRBJ1-1; D is unclear. The CDR3 extends over 14 amino acids. The V and J ends lost 4 bases and 0 bases respectively, with 9 bases between them. Germline loops: CDR1 WSHSY, CDR2 SAAADI. This CDR3 is CASSVGRMNTEAFF. The CDR3 DNA sequence: TGCGCCAGCAGTGTTGGCAGGATGAACACTGAAGCTTTCTTT.

The genes are TRBV4-2 and TRBJ1-4; D remains unclear. Trimming cost V 4 bases and J 0 bases, with 6 bases left between them. Germline loops: CDR1 LGHNA, CDR2 YNFKEQ. There are 14 residues in the CDR3. Here the CDR3 DNA reads TGTGCCAGCAGCCCCTATGCAACTAATGAAAAACTGTTTTTT. Translation: CASSPYATNEKLFF.

This clone turned up a few times. This chain joins TRBV9 and TRBJ2-1; possibly TRBD2 for D (6 bases). The CDR3 covers 15 residues. The germline V gene has CDR1 SGDLS and CDR2 YYNGEE. V dropped 3 bases and J dropped 10 bases, with 20 bases sitting between them. In nucleotides, the CDR3 is TGTGCCAGCAGCGGCATACTAGCACGGGTGGGCGAGCAGTTCTTC. The encoded protein is CASSGILARVGEQFF.

The table lists this clone with a few counts. The V gene is TRBV6-5, the J gene TRBJ2-7, with D perhaps matching TRBD1 (5 bases). The V end lost 7 bases, the J end lost 3 bases, and 13 bases lay between the germline ends. The CDR3 covers 13 residues. Germline loops: CDR1 MNHEY, CDR2 SVGAGI. The CDR3 nucleotides are TGTGCCAGCACCCTGGGCCAGGGCTACGAGCAGTACTTC. It is translated as CASTLGQGYEQYF.

This chain links TRBV7-9 with TRBJ2-3; TRBD2 agrees at 11 bases. From germline, CDR1 is SEHNR and CDR2 FQNEAQ (reference sequence). The CDR3 totals 16 residues. V lost 1 base, J lost 4 bases, and 4 bases stayed unmatched. The CDR3 DNA follows: TGTGCCAGCAGCTTAGATCTAGCGGGAGGTGCAGATACGCAGTATTTT. As protein: CASSLDLAGGADTQYF.